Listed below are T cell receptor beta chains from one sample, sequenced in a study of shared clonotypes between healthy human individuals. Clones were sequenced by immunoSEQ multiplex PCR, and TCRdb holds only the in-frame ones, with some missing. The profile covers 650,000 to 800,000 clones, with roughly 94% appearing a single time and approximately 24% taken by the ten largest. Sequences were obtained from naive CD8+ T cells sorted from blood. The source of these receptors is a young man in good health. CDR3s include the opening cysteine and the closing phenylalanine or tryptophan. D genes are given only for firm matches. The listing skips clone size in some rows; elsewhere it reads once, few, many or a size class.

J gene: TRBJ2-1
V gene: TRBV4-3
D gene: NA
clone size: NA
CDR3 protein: CASSQGLNEQFF
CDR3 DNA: TGCGCCAGCAGCCAAGGATTAAATGAGCAGTTCTTC

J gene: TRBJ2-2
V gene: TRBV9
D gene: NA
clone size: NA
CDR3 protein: CASGGGHTGELFF
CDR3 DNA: TGTGCCAGTGGAGGGGGGCACACCGGGGAGCTGTTTTTT

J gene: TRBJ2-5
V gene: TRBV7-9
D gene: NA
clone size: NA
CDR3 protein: CASSLVTADQETQYF
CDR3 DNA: TGTGCCAGCAGCTTAGTGACAGCTGACCAAGAGACCCAGTACTTC

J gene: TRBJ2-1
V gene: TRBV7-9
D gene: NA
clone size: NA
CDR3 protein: CASSLYRDSYNEQFF
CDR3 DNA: TGTGCCAGCAGCCTCTACAGGGATTCCTACAATGAGCAGTTCTTC

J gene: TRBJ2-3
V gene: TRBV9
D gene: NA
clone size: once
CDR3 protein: CASSVEGRVTDTQYF
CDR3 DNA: TGTGCCAGCAGCGTAGAGGGGCGCGTCACAGATACGCAGTATTTT

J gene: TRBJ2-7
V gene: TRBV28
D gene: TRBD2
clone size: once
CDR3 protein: CASSSNQWTSGSGEYF
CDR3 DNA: TGTGCCAGCAGTTCCAACCAATGGACTAGCGGGTCAGGGGAGTACTTC

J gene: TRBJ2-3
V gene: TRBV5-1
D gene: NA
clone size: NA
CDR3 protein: CASSFGRGLSTDTQYF
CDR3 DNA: TGCGCCAGCAGCTTCGGCAGGGGACTTAGCACAGATACGCAGTATTTT

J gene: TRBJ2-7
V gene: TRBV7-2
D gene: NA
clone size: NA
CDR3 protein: CASSSYGSYEQYF
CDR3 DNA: TGTGCCAGCAGCTCTTACGGCTCCTACGAGCAGTACTTC

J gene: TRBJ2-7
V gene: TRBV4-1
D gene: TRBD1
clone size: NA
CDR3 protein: CASSPRTGTSYEQYF
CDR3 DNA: TGCGCCAGCAGCCCCCGGACAGGGACCTCCTACGAGCAGTACTTC

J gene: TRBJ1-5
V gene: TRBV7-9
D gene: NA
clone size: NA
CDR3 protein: CASSSSSRQGFDSNQPQHF
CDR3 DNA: TGTGCCAGCAGCTCCTCTAGCCGCCAGGGTTTTGATTCGAATCAGCCCCAGCATTTT

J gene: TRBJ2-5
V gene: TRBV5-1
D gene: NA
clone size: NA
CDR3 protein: CASSASRTRGTQYF
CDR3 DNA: TGCGCCAGCAGCGCCTCCCGAACCAGGGGGACCCAGTACTTC

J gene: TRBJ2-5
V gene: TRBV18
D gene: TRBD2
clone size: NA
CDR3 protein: CASSPTDLAAGLGETQYF
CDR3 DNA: TGTGCCAGCTCACCCACCGACTTGGCAGCGGGATTGGGTGAGACCCAGTACTTC

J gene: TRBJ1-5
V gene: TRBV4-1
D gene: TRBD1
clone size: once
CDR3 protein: CASSQEPGTGYSNQPQHF
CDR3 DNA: TGCGCCAGCAGCCAAGAACCCGGGACAGGGTATAGCAATCAGCCCCAGCATTTT

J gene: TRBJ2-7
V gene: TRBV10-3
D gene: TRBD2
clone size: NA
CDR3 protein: CANRGGSSYEQYF
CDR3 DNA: TGTGCCAACCGGGGGGGGAGCTCCTACGAGCAGTACTTC

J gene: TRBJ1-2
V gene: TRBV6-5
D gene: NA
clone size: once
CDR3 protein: CASSPLTGDYGYTF
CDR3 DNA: TGTGCCAGCAGCCCTTTGACAGGCGACTATGGCTACACCTTC

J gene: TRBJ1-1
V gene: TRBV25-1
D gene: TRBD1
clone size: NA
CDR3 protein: CASSDDREGITEAFF
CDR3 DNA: TGTGCCAGCAGTGATGACAGGGAGGGAATCACTGAAGCTTTCTTT

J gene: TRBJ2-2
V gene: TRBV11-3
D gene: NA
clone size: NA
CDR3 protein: CASSHTVIPGELFF
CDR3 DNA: TGTGCCAGCAGCCATACCGTAATCCCCGGGGAGCTGTTTTTT

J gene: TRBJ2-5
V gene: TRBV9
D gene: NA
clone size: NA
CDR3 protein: CASSVEGVEETQYF
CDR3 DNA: TGTGCCAGCAGCGTAGAGGGGGTGGAAGAGACCCAGTACTTC

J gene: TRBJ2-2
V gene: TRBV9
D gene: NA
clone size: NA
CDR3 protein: CASSGTGTNTGELFF
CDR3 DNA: TGTGCCAGCAGCGGAACCGGGACCAACACCGGGGAGCTGTTTTTT

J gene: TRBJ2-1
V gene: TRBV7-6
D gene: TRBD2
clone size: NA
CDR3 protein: CASSPGTAGLAGGAAAYNEQFF
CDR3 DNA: TGTGCCAGCAGTCCCGGGACAGCTGGGCTAGCGGGAGGGGCTGCGGCCTACAATGAGCAGTTCTTC

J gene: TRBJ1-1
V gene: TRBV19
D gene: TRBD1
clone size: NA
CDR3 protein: CASRSWGQGATNTEAFF
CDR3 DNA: TGTGCCAGTAGGTCCTGGGGTCAGGGGGCGACGAACACTGAAGCTTTCTTT

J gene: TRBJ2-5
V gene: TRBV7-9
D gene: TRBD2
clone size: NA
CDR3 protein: CASSLAASGRLMETQYF
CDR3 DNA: TGTGCCAGCAGCTTAGCGGCTAGCGGGAGATTAATGGAGACCCAGTACTTC

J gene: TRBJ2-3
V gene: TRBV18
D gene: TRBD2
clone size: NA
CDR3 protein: CASSPPPGTSGTSRSTDTQYF
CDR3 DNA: TGTGCCAGCTCACCACCGCCCGGGACTAGCGGGACCTCGAGGAGTACAGATACGCAGTATTTT

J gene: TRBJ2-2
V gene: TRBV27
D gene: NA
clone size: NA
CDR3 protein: CASSPTNTGELFF
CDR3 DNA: TGTGCCAGCAGTCCGACAAACACCGGGGAGCTGTTTTTT

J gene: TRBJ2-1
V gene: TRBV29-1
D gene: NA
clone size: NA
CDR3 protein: CSVEGKPGQQFF
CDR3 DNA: TGCAGCGTTGAAGGAAAACCGGGACAGCAGTTCTTC

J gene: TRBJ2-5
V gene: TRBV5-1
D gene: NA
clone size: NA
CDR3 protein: CASSLEDGYLSQYF
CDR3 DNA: TGCGCCAGCAGCTTGGAGGACGGCTACTTGAGCCAGTACTTC

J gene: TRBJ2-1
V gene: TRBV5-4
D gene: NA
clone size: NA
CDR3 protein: CASSPINRELVNEQFF
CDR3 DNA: TGTGCCAGCAGCCCTATTAATCGGGAGTTGGTTAATGAGCAGTTCTTC

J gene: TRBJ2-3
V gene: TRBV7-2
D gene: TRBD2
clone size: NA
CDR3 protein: CASSLGREVGTDTQYF
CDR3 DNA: TGTGCCAGCAGCTTGGGGCGGGAGGTGGGCACAGATACGCAGTATTTT

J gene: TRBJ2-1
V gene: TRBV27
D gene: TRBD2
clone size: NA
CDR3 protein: CASSSAVSGRLVNEQFF
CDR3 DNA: TGTGCCAGCAGTTCCGCCGTCAGCGGGAGACTGGTAAATGAGCAGTTCTTC

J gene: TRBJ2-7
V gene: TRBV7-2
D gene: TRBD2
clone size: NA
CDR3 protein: CASSPAGGTYEQYF
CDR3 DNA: TGTGCCAGCAGCCCGGCGGGAGGGACCTACGAGCAGTACTTC

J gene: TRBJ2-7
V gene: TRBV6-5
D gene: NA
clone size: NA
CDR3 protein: CASSYDPSSYEQYF
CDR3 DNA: TGTGCCAGCAGTTACGATCCTAGCTCCTACGAGCAGTACTTC

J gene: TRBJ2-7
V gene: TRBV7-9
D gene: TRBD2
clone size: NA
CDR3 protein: CASSTPEDREGYEQYF
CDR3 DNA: TGTGCCAGCAGCACCCCTGAGGACCGGGAGGGCTACGAGCAGTACTTC

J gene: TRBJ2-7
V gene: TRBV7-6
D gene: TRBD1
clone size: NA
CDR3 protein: CASSGDFRDSSYEQYF
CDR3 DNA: TGTGCCAGCAGCGGAGACTTCCGGGACAGCTCCTACGAGCAGTACTTC

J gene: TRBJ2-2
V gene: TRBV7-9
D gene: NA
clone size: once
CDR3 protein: CASSLGAGELFF
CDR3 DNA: TGTGCCAGCAGCCTAGGTGCTGGGGAGCTGTTTTTT

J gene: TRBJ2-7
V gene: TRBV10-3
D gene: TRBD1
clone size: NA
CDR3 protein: CAISPDRGSSYEQYF
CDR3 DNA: TGTGCCATCAGCCCGGACAGGGGAAGCTCCTACGAGCAGTACTTC

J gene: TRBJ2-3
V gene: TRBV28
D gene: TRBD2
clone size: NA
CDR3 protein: CASSSLAGTKGDTQYF
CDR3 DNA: TGTGCCAGCAGTTCTCTAGCGGGAACTAAAGGAGATACGCAGTATTTT

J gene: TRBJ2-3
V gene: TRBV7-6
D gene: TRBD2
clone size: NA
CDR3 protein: CASSLRPSGYTDTQYF
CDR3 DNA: TGTGCCAGCAGCTTACGCCCTAGCGGATACACAGATACGCAGTATTTT

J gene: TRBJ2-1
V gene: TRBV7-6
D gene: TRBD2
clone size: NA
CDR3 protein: CASTPSLAGIDVNEQFF
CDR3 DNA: TGTGCCAGCACCCCCTCGCTAGCGGGGATTGACGTCAATGAGCAGTTCTTC

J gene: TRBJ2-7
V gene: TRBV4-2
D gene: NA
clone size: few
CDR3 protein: CASSQESREIYEQYF
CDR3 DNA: TGTGCCAGCAGCCAAGAGTCCAGGGAGATCTACGAGCAGTACTTC

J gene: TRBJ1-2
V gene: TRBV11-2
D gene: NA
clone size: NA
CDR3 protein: CASSTYGTGRNYGYTF
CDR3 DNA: TGTGCCAGCAGCACCTACGGCACAGGAAGGAACTATGGCTACACCTTC

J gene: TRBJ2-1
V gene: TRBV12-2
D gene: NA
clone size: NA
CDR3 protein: CASRFRAEGRREVVNEQFF
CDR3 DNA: TGTGCAAGTCGCTTTAGGGCGGAAGGCCGCCGGGAGGTTGTCAATGAGCAGTTCTTC

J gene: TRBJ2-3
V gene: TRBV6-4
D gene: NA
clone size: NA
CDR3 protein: CASSERASTDTQYF
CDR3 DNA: TGTGCCAGCAGTGAGCGGGCTAGCACAGATACGCAGTATTTT

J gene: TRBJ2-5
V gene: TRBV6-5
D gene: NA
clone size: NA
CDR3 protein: CASSSESWETQYF
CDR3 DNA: TGTGCCAGCAGCAGCGAAAGTTGGGAGACCCAGTACTTC

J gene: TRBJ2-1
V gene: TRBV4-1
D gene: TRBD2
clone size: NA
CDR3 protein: CASSQGAGTSGKYEQFF
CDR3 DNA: TGCGCCAGCAGCCAAGGGGCGGGGACTAGCGGGAAGTATGAGCAGTTCTTC

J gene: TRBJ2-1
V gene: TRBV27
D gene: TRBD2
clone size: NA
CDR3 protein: CASRGLAGEGSYNEQFF
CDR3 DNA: TGTGCCAGCAGAGGGCTAGCGGGAGAGGGGTCCTACAATGAGCAGTTCTTC

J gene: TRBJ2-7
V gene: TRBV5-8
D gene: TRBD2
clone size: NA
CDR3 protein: CASSHRREGYDHEQYF
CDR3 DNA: TGTGCCAGCAGCCACCGGCGGGAGGGATATGACCACGAGCAGTACTTC

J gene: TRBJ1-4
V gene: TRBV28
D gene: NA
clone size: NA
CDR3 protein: CASRPLATENEKLFF
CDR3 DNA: TGTGCCAGCAGACCCCTCGCGACGGAGAATGAAAAACTGTTTTTT

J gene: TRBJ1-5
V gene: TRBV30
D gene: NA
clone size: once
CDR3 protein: CAWSGRTRSNQPQHF
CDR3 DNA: TGTGCCTGGAGCGGGCGGACCAGGAGCAATCAGCCCCAGCATTTT

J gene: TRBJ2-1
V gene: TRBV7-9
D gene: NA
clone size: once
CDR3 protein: CASSRDGEQFF
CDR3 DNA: TGTGCCAGCAGCAGAGACGGTGAGCAGTTCTTC

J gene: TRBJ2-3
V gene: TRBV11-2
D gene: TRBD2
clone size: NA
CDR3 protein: CASSYGTSGAFSTDTQYF
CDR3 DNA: TGTGCCAGCAGCTATGGGACTAGCGGGGCCTTTAGCACAGATACGCAGTATTTT

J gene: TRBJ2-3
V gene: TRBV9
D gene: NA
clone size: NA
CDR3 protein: CASSDRGAFTDTQYF
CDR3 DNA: TGTGCCAGCAGCGATAGAGGGGCCTTCACAGATACGCAGTATTTT

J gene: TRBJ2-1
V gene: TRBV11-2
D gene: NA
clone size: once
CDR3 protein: CASKWAHNEQFF
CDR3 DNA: TGTGCCAGCAAGTGGGCCCACAATGAGCAGTTCTTC

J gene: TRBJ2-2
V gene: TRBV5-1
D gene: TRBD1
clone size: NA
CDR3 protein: CASSLEQGTGELFF
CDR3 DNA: TGCGCCAGCAGCTTGGAACAGGGGACCGGGGAGCTGTTTTTT

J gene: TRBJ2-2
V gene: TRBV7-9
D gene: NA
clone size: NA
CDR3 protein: CASSFLGELFF
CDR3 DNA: TGTGCCAGCAGCTTTCTCGGGGAGCTGTTTTTT

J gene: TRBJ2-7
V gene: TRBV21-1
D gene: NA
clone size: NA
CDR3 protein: CASSKARLAGYEQYF
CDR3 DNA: TGTGCCAGCAGCAAAGCACGGCTAGCGGGATACGAGCAGTACTTC

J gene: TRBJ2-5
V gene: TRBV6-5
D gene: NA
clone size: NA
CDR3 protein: CASSYSRVLDQYF
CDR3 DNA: TGTGCCAGCAGTTACTCGAGAGTCCTAGACCAGTACTTC

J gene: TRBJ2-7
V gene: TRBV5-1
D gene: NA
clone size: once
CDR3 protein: CASSLAGFGSYEQYF
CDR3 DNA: TGCGCCAGCAGCTTGGCCGGGTTTGGGTCCTACGAGCAGTACTTC

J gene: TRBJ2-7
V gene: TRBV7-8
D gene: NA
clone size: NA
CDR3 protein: CASSSELTYEQYF
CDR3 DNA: TGTGCCAGCAGCTCAGAACTCACCTACGAGCAGTACTTC